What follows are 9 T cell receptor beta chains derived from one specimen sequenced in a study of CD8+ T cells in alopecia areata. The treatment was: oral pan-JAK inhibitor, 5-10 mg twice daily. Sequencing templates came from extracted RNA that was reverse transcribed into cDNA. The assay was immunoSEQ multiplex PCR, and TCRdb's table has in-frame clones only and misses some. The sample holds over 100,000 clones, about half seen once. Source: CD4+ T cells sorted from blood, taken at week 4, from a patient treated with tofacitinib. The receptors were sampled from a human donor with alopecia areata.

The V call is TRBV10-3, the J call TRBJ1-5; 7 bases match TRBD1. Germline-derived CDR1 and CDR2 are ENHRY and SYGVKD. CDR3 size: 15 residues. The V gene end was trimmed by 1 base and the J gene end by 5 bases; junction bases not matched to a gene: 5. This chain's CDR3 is CAISEWGTADQPQHF. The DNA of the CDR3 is TGTGCCATCAGTGAGTGGGGGACAGCCGATCAGCCCCAGCATTTT.

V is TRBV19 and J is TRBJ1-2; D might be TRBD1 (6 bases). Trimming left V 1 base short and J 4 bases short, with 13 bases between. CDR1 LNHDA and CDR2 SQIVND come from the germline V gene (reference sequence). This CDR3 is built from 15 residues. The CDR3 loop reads CASSIVWGHLYGYTF. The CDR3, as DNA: TGTGCCAGTAGTATAGTCTGGGGGCACCTCTATGGCTACACCTTC.

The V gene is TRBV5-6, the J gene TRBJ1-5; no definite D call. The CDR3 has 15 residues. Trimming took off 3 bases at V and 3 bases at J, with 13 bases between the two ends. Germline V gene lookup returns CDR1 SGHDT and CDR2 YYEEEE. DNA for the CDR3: TGTGCCAGCAGCTCGCCGCGATATAACAATCAGCCCCAGCATTTT. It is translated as CASSSPRYNNQPQHF.

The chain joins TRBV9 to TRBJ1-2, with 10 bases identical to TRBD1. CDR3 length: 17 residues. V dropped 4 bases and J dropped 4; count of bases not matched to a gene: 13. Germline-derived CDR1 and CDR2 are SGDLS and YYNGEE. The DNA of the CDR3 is TGTGCCAGCAGCACCACAGGGACAGGGGAAGTATCCTATGGCTACACCTTC. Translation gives CASSTTGTGEVSYGYTF.

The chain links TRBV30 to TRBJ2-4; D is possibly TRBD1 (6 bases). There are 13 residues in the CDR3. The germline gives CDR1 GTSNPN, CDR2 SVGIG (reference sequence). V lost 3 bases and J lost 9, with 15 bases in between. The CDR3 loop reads CAWSSHREGIQYF. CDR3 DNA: TGTGCCTGGAGCTCCCACAGGGAAGGCATTCAGTACTTC.

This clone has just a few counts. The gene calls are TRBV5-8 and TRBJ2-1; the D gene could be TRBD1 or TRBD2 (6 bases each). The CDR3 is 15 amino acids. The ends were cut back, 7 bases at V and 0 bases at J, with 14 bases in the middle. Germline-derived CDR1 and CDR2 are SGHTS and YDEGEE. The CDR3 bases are TGTGCCAGCCTTAGGGGGGCGAGCTCCTACAATGAGCAGTTCTTC. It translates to CASLRGASSYNEQFF.

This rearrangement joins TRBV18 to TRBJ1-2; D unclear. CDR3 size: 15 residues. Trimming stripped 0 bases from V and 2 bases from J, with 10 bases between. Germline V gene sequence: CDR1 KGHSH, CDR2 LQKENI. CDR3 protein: CASSPPTTSNYGYTF. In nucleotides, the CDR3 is TGTGCCAGCTCACCACCCACTACCTCCAACTATGGCTACACCTTC.

The CDR3 sequence is CASSRPGTGGGYTF. The CDR3 DNA reads as TGCGCCAGCAGCCGACCAGGGACAGGAGGTGGCTACACCTTC. V and J are TRBV4-1 and TRBJ1-2; 8 nucleotides align to TRBD1. J lost 7 bases, V lost 4 bases, and 8 bases had no gene match. The CDR3 spans 14 residues. Per the germline V gene, CDR1 is MGHRA and CDR2 is YSYEKL.

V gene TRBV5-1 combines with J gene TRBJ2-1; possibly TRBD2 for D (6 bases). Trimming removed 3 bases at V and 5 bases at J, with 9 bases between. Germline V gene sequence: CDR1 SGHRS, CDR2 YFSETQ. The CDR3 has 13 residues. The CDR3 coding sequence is TGCGCCAGCAGCTCGGGGGACCACAATGAGCAGTTCTTC. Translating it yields CASSSGDHNEQFF.